Following are 25 T cell receptor beta chains from one sample sequenced in a study of vaccination and CD4 T cells after COVID-19. Their antigen targets remain unknown. Specified time point: late sampling 161 to 241 days after vaccination in a few convalescent patients. As to treatment: approximately nine-day PBMC culture with coronavirus spike peptide pools or control peptides (ViraFEST assay). With the Oncomine TCR Beta short-read assay, DNA from cultured CD4+ T cells was sequenced. From the PCR reads, TCRdb called clonotypes with MiXCR, one entry per CDR3 protein. The data contain about 20,000 distinct CDR3 sequences, around 40% of them seen just once; the ten biggest clones take up roughly 15%. This sample comprised CD4+ T cells from blood, cultured in vitro, obtained about 7 months after SARS-CoV-2 vaccination. Receptors were obtained from a human donor who had recovered from COVID-19.

This chain links TRBV20-1 with TRBJ1-2; perhaps TRBD1 as D (5 bases). Germline V gene data show CDR1 as DFQATT and CDR2 as SNEGSKA (reference sequence). The CDR3 has 13 amino acids. The V end lost 4 bases, the J end lost 4 bases, and 13 bases lay between the germline ends. The CDR3 bases are TGCAGTGCTATGGGCAGGGCTGGCTATGGCTACACCTTC. This encodes CSAMGRAGYGYTF.

The chain carries TRBV7-2 and TRBJ1-1, with D uncertain. This CDR3 region has 13 residues. V was shortened by 3 bases and J by 4 bases, with 9 bases between the two germline ends. Germline lookup yields CDR1 SGHTA and CDR2 FQGNSA. The CDR3: CASSLGWGTEAFF. The DNA of the CDR3 is TGTGCCAGCAGCTTGGGATGGGGCACTGAAGCTTTCTTT.

This chain links TRBV6-1 with TRBJ2-7; TRBD2 is a possible D gene (5 bases). The V gene's germline CDR1 is MNHNS and CDR2 SASEGT. Trimming took 6 bases from V and 12 from J, leaving 15 bases between them. The CDR3 totals 11 residues. The CDR3 DNA reads as TGTGCCAGCAGCGCCGGACTTCAACTGTACTTC. Translated: CASSAGLQLYF.

The V gene is TRBV6-5, the J gene TRBJ1-1; the D is unclear. The CDR3 has 14 residues. In germline, CDR1 is MNHEY, CDR2 SVGAGI. The ends were cut back, 3 bases at V and 1 base at J, with 9 bases in the middle. CDR3 residues: CASSYSGANTEAFF. The CDR3 region has the DNA TGTGCCAGCAGTTATTCGGGAGCGAACACTGAAGCTTTCTTT.

This clonotype is medium-sized. The J gene is TRBJ2-5, the V gene TRBV27; either TRBD1 or TRBD2 may fit D (5 bases each). This CDR3 is 14 amino acids long. Deletions cut 5 bases from V and 1 base from J, with 11 bases between. The germline CDR1 and CDR2 sequences are MNHEY and SMNVEV (reference sequence). The CDR3 DNA reads TGTGCCAGCAGTAGGGGAGTCTTCCAAGAGACCCAGTACTTC. Its protein is CASSRGVFQETQYF.

This clonotype was counted a few times. The V gene is TRBV7-2, the J gene TRBJ2-3; D call uncertain. Germline CDR1 is SGHTA and CDR2 is FQGNSA. This CDR3 is built from 15 residues. V was shortened by 5 bases and J by 4 bases, with 16 bases between the two germline ends. The CDR3 is CASSPATVLADTQYF. The CDR3 DNA reads TGTGCCAGCAGCCCCGCGACCGTGCTCGCAGATACGCAGTATTTT.

The chain recombines TRBV5-4 with TRBJ1-6, with D possibly matching TRBD1 (5 bases). CDR1 SGHNT and CDR2 YYREEE come from the germline V gene (reference sequence). V was cut by 2 bases and J by 9 bases, with 12 bases left in between. This CDR3 is built from 14 residues. The CDR3 loop is CASSFTPGGSPLHF. The CDR3 coding sequence is TGTGCCAGCAGCTTTACTCCCGGGGGTTCACCCCTCCACTTT.

The sample holds a few counts of this clonotype. The rearrangement joins TRBV7-2 to TRBJ1-2; D unclear. Trimming took off 0 bases at V and 8 bases at J, with 10 bases between the two ends. Germline loops: CDR1 SGHTA, CDR2 FQGNSA. This CDR3 comprises 13 residues. CDR3 residues: CASSLATSGGYTF. The CDR3 nucleotides are TGTGCCAGCAGCTTAGCGACCTCTGGAGGCTACACCTTC.

The table lists this clonotype with a count of one. The V and J genes are TRBV5-4 and TRBJ2-5; D call uncertain. This CDR3 region has 13 residues. Trimming cost V 3 bases and J 3 bases, with 9 bases left between them. Germline V gene sequence: CDR1 SGHNT, CDR2 YYREEE (reference sequence). The CDR3, as DNA: TGTGCCAGCAGCTATAAAGGTGAAGAGACCCAGTACTTC. This codes for CASSYKGEETQYF. Drawing the rest from reference TRBV5-4 and TRBJ2-5, the complete variable domain is ETGVTQSPTHLIKTRGQQVTLRCSSQSGHNTVSWYQQALGQGPQFIFQYYREEENGRGNFPPRFSGLQFPNYSSELNVNALELDDSALYLCASSYKGEETQYFGPGTRLLVL.

V usage is TRBV20-1 and J usage is TRBJ1-5; D is undetermined. V dropped 4 bases and J dropped 4 bases, with 11 bases sitting between them. The germline V gene has CDR1 DFQATT and CDR2 SNEGSKA (reference sequence). This CDR3 is built from 13 residues. CDR3 residues: CSAKPYGNQPQHF. CDR3 DNA sequence: TGCAGTGCTAAGCCTTACGGGAATCAGCCCCAGCATTTT.

This clonotype was seen a handful of times. CDR3 amino acids: CASSSIAGGQETQYF. For the CDR3, the DNA is TGTGCCAGCAGCTCTATAGCGGGGGGACAAGAGACCCAGTACTTC. The genes are TRBV11-1 and TRBJ2-5, with 10 bases aligning to TRBD2. Germline CDR1 and CDR2: SGHAT and FQDESV (reference sequence). This CDR3 spans 15 amino acids. V dropped 4 bases and J dropped 2; count of bases not matched to a gene: 4.

This clonotype has more than one count but fewer than ten. The J gene is TRBJ1-5, the V gene TRBV7-8, with 8 bases identical to TRBD1. Trimming cost V 5 bases and J 0 bases; bases outside gene matches: 6. Per the germline V gene, CDR1 is SGHVS and CDR2 is FQNEAQ. The CDR3 runs to 16 residues. The CDR3 nucleotides are TGTGCCAGCAGCCGAGACAGGGGATATAGCAATCAGCCCCAGCATTTT. Amino acids: CASSRDRGYSNQPQHF. Based on the CDR3 plus reference TRBV7-8 and TRBJ1-5, the full variable domain is GAGVSQSPRYKVAKRGQDVALRCDPISGHVSLFWYQQALGQGPEFLTYFQNEAQLDKSGLPSDRFFAERPEGSVSTLKIQRTQQEDSAVYLCASSRDRGYSNQPQHFGDGTRLSIL.

The chain carries TRBV18 and TRBJ2-5, with D unclear. Germline V CDR1 and CDR2: KGHSH, LQKENI. The V and J ends lost 0 bases and 4 bases respectively, with 15 bases between them. This CDR3 is built from 16 residues. The CDR3 here is CASSPPRSKGGETQYF. The CDR3 bases are TGTGCCAGCTCACCACCGCGGTCCAAGGGTGGAGAGACCCAGTACTTC.

The sample holds a few counts of this clonotype. The chain uses TRBV15 and TRBJ2-1; 10 positions agree with TRBD2. J was trimmed by 7 bases and V by 0 bases; bases with no gene match: 9. Germline lookup yields CDR1 LNHNV and CDR2 YYDKDF (reference sequence). The CDR3 contains 17 residues. CDR3 nucleotides: TGTGCCACCAGCAGAGACCGGGGGCTAGCGGGAGTAAATGAGCAGTTCTTC. Translation: CATSRDRGLAGVNEQFF.

The chain links TRBV12-3 or TRBV12-4 to TRBJ1-5, with no clear D. Between the trimmed V and J ends, which lost 6 bases and 6 bases, there was a span of 15 bases. The CDR3 sequence is 14 residues long. In nucleotides, the CDR3 is TGTGCCAGCAGGTCGTCGGGGATCTCTCAGCCCCAGCATTTT. Translation: CASRSSGISQPQHF.

This clonotype has a handful of counts. The CDR3 loop is CASSSSSQGAGGYTF. The CDR3 region has the DNA TGTGCCAGCAGCTCATCGTCACAGGGGGCTGGGGGCTACACCTTC. This rearrangement joins TRBV7-8 to TRBJ1-2, with 9 positions matching TRBD1. The CDR3 loop spans 15 amino acids. The V and J ends lost 4 bases and 8 bases, in that order; junction bases with no gene match: 11. Per the germline V gene, CDR1 is SGHVS and CDR2 is FQNEAQ.

This clonotype was recorded a few times. The gene calls are TRBV24-1 and TRBJ2-3; TRBD2 agrees at 8 bases. Germline CDR1 KGHDR, CDR2 SFDVKD. V shed 3 bases, J shed 2 bases, and the junction held 6 bases outside the gene matches. This CDR3 has 16 residues. The CDR3 reads CATSDAAGETTDTQYF. Written as DNA, the CDR3 is TGTGCCACCAGTGATGCAGCGGGAGAGACCACAGATACGCAGTATTTT.

The chain recombines TRBV11-2 with TRBJ1-2; no firm D call. Trimming took off 5 bases at V and 4 bases at J, with 14 bases between the two ends. Per germline, CDR1 SGHAT and CDR2 FQNNGV. The CDR3 spans 14 residues. The CDR3 spells CASSPRPSPYGYTF. CDR3 coding DNA: TGTGCCAGCAGCCCGAGGCCGTCCCCCTATGGCTACACCTTC.

V gene TRBV11-1 combines with J gene TRBJ2-3; D might be TRBD2 (6 bases). Germline CDR1 is SGHAT and CDR2 is FQDESV (reference sequence). Trimming cost V 3 bases and J 1 base, with 11 bases left between them. The CDR3 runs 15 residues. This CDR3 reads CASSFTGVGTDTQYF. The CDR3 DNA reads as TGTGCCAGCAGCTTCACGGGAGTAGGCACAGATACGCAGTATTTT.

V and J are TRBV15 and TRBJ1-6; D remains unclear. This CDR3 comprises 12 residues. Trimming cost V 8 bases and J 10 bases, with 12 bases left between them. Germline CDR1 reads LNHNV; CDR2 reads YYDKDF (reference sequence). In DNA, the CDR3 is TGTGCCACCGGCACTCAGGACTCACCCCTCCACTTT. It specifies CATGTQDSPLHF.

The rearrangement joins TRBV4-2 to TRBJ1-6; TRBD1 matches at 8 bases. Trimming took 3 bases from V and 10 from J; bases not matched to a gene: 8. The CDR3 contains 15 residues. Germline CDR1 reads LGHNA; CDR2 reads YNFKEQ. This CDR3 is CASSQDRERRSPLHF. The DNA of the CDR3 is TGTGCCAGCAGCCAGGACAGGGAGAGGAGATCACCCCTCCACTTT.

The chain recombines TRBV5-4 with TRBJ2-7; TRBD2 might be the D (5 bases). V lost 4 bases, J lost 3 bases, and 8 bases lay in between. CDR3 size: 12 residues. The germline V gene encodes CDR1 SGHNT and CDR2 YYREEE (reference sequence). The CDR3 bases are TGTGCCAGCAGCGAGGGTGGCTACGAGCAGTACTTC. This encodes CASSEGGYEQYF.

The rearrangement joins TRBV5-1 to TRBJ2-5, with D uncertain. The CDR3 consists of 11 residues. The V end was cut by 4 bases, the J end by 2 bases, with 3 bases between. The V gene's germline CDR1 is SGHRS and CDR2 YFSETQ. CDR3 nucleotides: TGCGCCAGCAGCCAACAAGAGACCCAGTACTTC. This codes for CASSQQETQYF.

The chain combines TRBV2 with TRBJ1-5; D unclear. Germline V gene data show CDR1 as SNHLY and CDR2 as FYNNEI. The CDR3 is made up of 13 amino acids. The V end lost 1 base, the J end lost 4 bases, and 5 bases lay between the germline ends. The CDR3 DNA follows: TGTGCCAGCAGTGAAGGTCGGAATCAGCCCCAGCATTTT. Translated: CASSEGRNQPQHF.

The CDR3 DNA reads TGTGCCAGCAGTTACGTCGTTCCCTACGAGCAGTACTTC. This translates into CASSYVVPYEQYF. The chain carries TRBV6-2 or TRBV6-3 and TRBJ2-7; D gene uncertain. The V gene's germline CDR1 is MNHEY and CDR2 SVGEGT. Trimming stripped 2 bases from V and 2 bases from J, with 7 bases between. The CDR3 has 13 amino acids.